This passage covers 29 T cell receptor beta chains from one sample sequenced in a study of preoperative IRX-2 immunotherapy in early breast cancer. The treatment here: preoperative locoregional IRX-2 cytokine immunotherapy. The assay was immunoSEQ multiplex PCR, and TCRdb's table has in-frame clones only and misses some. The table includes 3,300 or so clones, 69% detected once. The sequences come from tumor tissue, collected before IRX-2 immunotherapy. The receptors originated from a human donor with breast cancer.

The table lists this clone with a few counts. This sequence joins TRBV28 and TRBJ2-5; weak D call: TRBD1 (6 bases). Germline lookup yields CDR1 MDHEN and CDR2 SYDVKM. V was shortened by 4 bases and J by 4 bases, with 16 bases between the two germline ends. The CDR3 contains 15 residues. The chain's CDR3 is CASSSFTGSGETQYF. In DNA form, the CDR3 reads TGTGCCAGCAGTTCTTTCACAGGGTCTGGAGAGACCCAGTACTTC.

The chain links TRBV6-8 to TRBJ1-5, with D possibly matching TRBD1 (5 bases). CDR1 MNHGY and CDR2 SAAAGT come from the germline V gene. V lost 7 bases, J lost 7 bases, and 20 bases lay in between. CDR3 length: 15 residues. The CDR3 coding sequence is TGTGCCAGCACCGAGTACCGGGACGGAGGCCAGCCCCAGCATTTT. Translation gives CASTEYRDGGQPQHF.

This clone was seen once. The chain links TRBV15 to TRBJ2-7; no reliable D call. CDR3 size: 16 residues. Trimming removed 3 bases at V and 0 bases at J, with 15 bases between. CDR1 is LNHNV and CDR2 is YYDKDF in the germline V gene (reference sequence). The CDR3 region has the DNA TGTGCCACCAGCAGCCCTACGCGATCGAACTCCTACGAGCAGTACTTC. Its translation is CATSSPTRSNSYEQYF.

About this clone: The germline gene is not matched at one end of the junction; a read error may be the cause. J is TRBJ2-5 and V is TRBV6-8; tentatively, D is TRBD1 (7 bases). The CDR3 length is 15 residues. CDR1 and CDR2 (germline): MNHGY, SAAAGT. CDR3 amino acids: CAISGAGGIQETQYF. The CDR3 DNA is TGTGCCATCAGTGGGGCAGGGGGGATTCAAGAGACCCAGTACTTC.

The chain couples TRBV6-8 to TRBJ1-5; TRBD1 aligns across 7 bases. The CDR3 covers 13 residues. V shed 7 bases and J 2 bases; nucleotides not matched to a gene: 2. The germline CDR1 and CDR2 sequences are MNHGY and SAAAGT. CDR3 in DNA: TGTGCCAGCACAGACAGGGGCAATCAGCCCCAGCATTTT. This gives the protein CASTDRGNQPQHF.

This sequence joins TRBV6-8 and TRBJ1-1; D may be TRBD1 (5 bases). Germline V CDR1 and CDR2: MNHGY, SAAAGT. CDR3 length equals 13 residues. V was cut by 6 bases and J by 4 bases, with 12 bases left in between. CDR3 loop: CASRFGRVTEAFF. Written as DNA, the CDR3 is TGTGCCAGCAGGTTCGGCAGGGTCACTGAAGCTTTCTTT.

The genes are TRBV6-7 and TRBJ2-1; D is unclear. TRBV6-7 is an ORF, with its function uncertain. With 2 bases removed from V and 8 bases from J, the gap between germline ends came to 13 bases. The CDR3 runs to 14 residues. CDR3 loop: CASSYGLLSDEQFF. CDR3 DNA sequence: TGTGCCAGCAGTTACGGTTTGTTGTCGGATGAGCAGTTCTTC.

In nucleotides, the CDR3 is TGTGCCAGCAGCCGCCCGGAGGGGTCAGGGATCGGGACGGGGCAGTACTTC. Amino acids: CASSRPEGSGIGTGQYF. The chain is built from TRBV14 and TRBJ2-7; D is perhaps TRBD2 (6 bases). The germline V gene has CDR1 SGHDN and CDR2 FVKESK. Trimming cost V 4 bases and J 9 bases, with 28 bases left between them. This CDR3 spans 17 amino acids.

The chain couples TRBV28 to TRBJ1-2; 8 nucleotides line up with TRBD1. Germline V gene sequence: CDR1 MDHEN, CDR2 SYDVKM. The CDR3 is 16 residues long. J lost 2 bases, V lost 5 bases, and 10 bases had no gene match. The CDR3 DNA follows: TGTGCCAGCAGTCTCGGACAGGGTTCCCTAAACTATGGCTACACCTTC. Its protein is CASSLGQGSLNYGYTF.

This clone was observed a few times. The chain couples TRBV11-3 to TRBJ2-4, with 7 bases identical to TRBD1. After removal of 5 bases from V and 5 bases from J, the junction contained 6 bases not matched to a gene. Germline V gene data show CDR1 as SGHNT and CDR2 as YENEEA. This CDR3 region has 14 residues. In DNA, the CDR3 is TGTGCCAGCAGCCTCGGACAGGAAGAAAACATTCAGTACTTC. This gives the protein CASSLGQEENIQYF.

CDR3 in amino acids: CASSPATTGPYEQYF. CDR3 nucleotides: TGTGCCAGCTCACCCGCCACGACGGGACCCTACGAGCAGTACTTC. The chain combines TRBV18 with TRBJ2-7; D may be TRBD1 or TRBD2 (5 bases each). V shed 3 bases and J shed 2 bases, with 14 bases lying between them. The CDR3 sequence is 15 residues long. CDR1 is KGHSH and CDR2 is LQKENI in the germline V gene.

Only a few counts were recorded for this clone. The gene calls are TRBV30 and TRBJ2-7; a weak D match, TRBD1 (6 bases). V was trimmed by 0 bases and J by 5 bases, leaving 20 bases between them. This CDR3 spans 16 amino acids. Germline V gene sequence: CDR1 GTSNPN, CDR2 SVGIG (reference sequence). CDR3 residues: CAWSVQGPLPWDEQYF. Written as DNA, the CDR3 is TGTGCCTGGAGTGTACAGGGCCCCTTACCCTGGGACGAGCAGTACTTC.

J is TRBJ2-7 and V is TRBV6-8; a possible D gene is TRBD2 (5 bases). V was clipped by 2 bases and J by 4 bases, with 9 bases between them. CDR1 and CDR2 (germline): MNHGY, SAAAGT. The CDR3 runs to 13 residues. The chain's CDR3 is CASSYDYQYEQYF. The CDR3 nucleotides read TGTGCCAGCAGTTACGACTACCAATACGAGCAGTACTTC.

The chain employs TRBV6-8 and TRBJ2-5, with D possibly being TRBD1 or TRBD2 (5 bases each). The V and J ends lost 0 bases and 4 bases respectively, with 9 bases between them. CDR3 length: 14 residues. Germline V lookup: CDR1 MNHGY, CDR2 SAAAGT. CDR3 coding DNA: TGTGCCAGCAGTTACTCGTGGGGGATAGAGACCCAGTACTTC. Translation: CASSYSWGIETQYF.

The V gene is TRBV28, the J gene TRBJ1-2; D is unresolved. Germline V gives CDR1 MDHEN, CDR2 SYDVKM. The CDR3 is 15 amino acids. V was cut by 10 bases and J by 8 bases, with 26 bases left in between. CDR3 in DNA: TGTGCCACCCCAACAGTAAATTGGACCGATGAAGGCTACACCTTC. Protein product: CATPTVNWTDEGYTF.

This clone has only a few counts. The CDR3 nucleotides are TGTGCCTATAACGAAGGGGATGAAGCTTTCTTT. It codes for CAYNEGDEAFF. The chain carries TRBV30 and TRBJ1-1, with TRBD1 as a possible D gene (5 bases). The ends were cut back, 7 bases at V and 7 bases at J, with 13 bases in the middle. Germline CDR1 GTSNPN, CDR2 SVGIG (reference sequence). The CDR3 loop spans 11 amino acids.

V gene TRBV6-8 combines with J gene TRBJ2-7; the match to TRBD1 covers 7 bases. Germline V lookup: CDR1 MNHGY, CDR2 SAAAGT. The CDR3 length is 13 residues. The V and J ends lost 5 bases and 2 bases, in that order; junction bases with no gene match: 3. CDR3 amino acids: CASSVDRTYEQYF. The CDR3 DNA sequence: TGTGCCAGCAGTGTGGACAGGACCTACGAGCAGTACTTC.

The V gene is TRBV19, the J gene TRBJ1-1, with D possibly being TRBD1 (6 bases). This CDR3 has 14 amino acids. Germline loops: CDR1 LNHDA, CDR2 SQIVND (reference sequence). The V end was cut by 2 bases, the J end by 5 bases, with 12 bases between. CDR3 protein: CASSIRGARTEAFF. The CDR3 DNA reads TGTGCCAGTAGTATACGGGGGGCGAGAACTGAAGCTTTCTTT.

This chain uses TRBV29-1 with TRBJ1-3, with no clear D. Germline V CDR1 and CDR2: SQVTM, ANQGSEA. Trimming left V 4 bases short and J 0 bases short, with 19 bases between. This CDR3 has 17 amino acids. In DNA form, the CDR3 reads TGCAGCGTTGTGGAAGGGTCGGAGTTTTCCTCTGGAAACACCATATATTTT. This gives the protein CSVVEGSEFSSGNTIYF.

The chain is built from TRBV11-3 and TRBJ2-1, with 11 bases identical to TRBD2. Germline-derived CDR1 and CDR2 are SGHNT and YENEEA. The V gene end was trimmed by 1 base and the J gene end by 0 bases; junction bases not matched to a gene: 8. The CDR3 extends over 19 amino acids. The chain's CDR3 is CASSLVPVTSGSSYNEQFF. The CDR3 DNA reads TGTGCCAGCAGCTTAGTCCCCGTTACTAGCGGGAGCTCCTACAATGAGCAGTTCTTC.

V and J are TRBV11-3 and TRBJ1-5; unclear D gene. Germline assignment: CDR1 SGHNT and CDR2 YENEEA. Trimming stripped 0 bases from V and 4 bases from J, with 7 bases between. The CDR3 has 14 amino acids. CDR3 in amino acids: CASSLEGRNQPQHF. CDR3 nucleotide sequence: TGTGCCAGCAGCTTAGAGGGGAGGAATCAGCCCCAGCATTTT.

The chain uses TRBV2 and TRBJ1-2, with D perhaps TRBD1 (5 bases). Between the trimmed V and J ends, which lost 6 bases and 5 bases, there was a span of 16 bases. The CDR3 covers 14 residues. Germline V gene lookup returns CDR1 SNHLY and CDR2 FYNNEI. DNA of the CDR3: TGTGCCAGCAGGCACACCGGGACGGAGTATGGCTACACCTTC. Its protein product is CASRHTGTEYGYTF. The variable domain in full, completed from reference TRBV2 and TRBJ1-2, reads EPEVTQTPSHQVTQMGQEVILRCVPISNHLYFYWYRQILGQKVEFLVSFYNNEISEKSEIFDDQFSVERPDGSNFTLKIRSTKLEDSAMYFCASRHTGTEYGYTFGSGTRLTVV.

There are a few counts of this clone. The chain has TRBV19 and TRBJ2-1; D ambiguous. The CDR3 spans 14 residues. Between the trimmed V and J ends, which lost 3 bases and 9 bases, there was a span of 15 bases. The V gene's germline CDR1 is LNHDA and CDR2 SQIVND (reference sequence). As DNA, the CDR3 is TGTGCCAGTAGTATGGGTGACGACGGTGCTGAGCAGTTCTTC. Translating gives CASSMGDDGAEQFF.

This clone showed up just a few times. The V and J genes are TRBV30 and TRBJ1-5; D perhaps matches TRBD1 (5 bases). V gave up 2 bases and J gave up 9 bases, with 14 bases separating them. This CDR3 has 13 amino acids. CDR1 and CDR2 from the germline V gene are GTSNPN and SVGIG (reference sequence). The CDR3 DNA is TGTGCCTGGAGTCCCCAGGGTCTGGGGCCCCAGCATTTT. Encoded protein: CAWSPQGLGPQHF.

V is TRBV12-5 and J is TRBJ2-5, with a weak D call TRBD2 (6 bases). The V gene's germline CDR1 is LGHNT and CDR2 FRNRAP. The CDR3 runs 13 residues. CDR3 sequence: CASGPSDQETQYF. CDR3 nucleotides: TGTGCCAGCGGGCCATCGGATCAAGAGACCCAGTACTTC.

The DNA of the CDR3 is TGTGCCAGTAGTACGGGACTTGGGCTAGCTTTCTTT. It yields the protein CASSTGLGLAFF. V is TRBV19 and J is TRBJ1-1; D is possibly TRBD1 (5 bases). In germline, CDR1 is LNHDA, CDR2 SQIVND (reference sequence). This CDR3 has 12 residues. V lost 4 bases and J 10 bases, leaving 13 bases between the germline ends.

The chain couples TRBV6-8 to TRBJ2-1; D is ambiguous. The germline V gene has CDR1 MNHGY and CDR2 SAAAGT. V was pared by 5 bases and J by 9 bases, with 17 bases between. The length of the CDR3 is 14 residues. CDR3 nucleotides: TGTGCCAGCAGTGATCTATTTAACGTCGGTGAGCAGTTCTTC. This sequence encodes CASSDLFNVGEQFF.

The V call is TRBV7-2, the J call TRBJ2-5; D might be TRBD2 (5 bases). The germline CDR1 and CDR2 sequences are SGHTA and FQGNSA. V shed 1 base and J shed 7 bases, with 10 bases lying between them. The CDR3 loop spans 13 amino acids. CDR3 DNA sequence: TGTGCCAGCAGCTTAGGTACGGGGTGGACCCAGTACTTC. Its protein is CASSLGTGWTQYF.

The chain carries TRBV5-1 and TRBJ1-2; no definite D call. V was clipped by 3 bases and J by 7 bases, with 16 bases between them. This CDR3 contains 14 residues. CDR1 and CDR2 (germline): SGHRS, YFSETQ. CDR3 nucleotides: TGCGCCAGCAGCTCGATTTACCGACAAGGTGGCTACACCTTC. The encoded protein is CASSSIYRQGGYTF.